The source of this TCR beta chain is a study of T cell responses to AZD1222 COVID-19 vaccine. Overall study results and limits: Mostly white British, mostly female donors; authors suggested clonal diversity may be underestimated. There were vaccine-associated CD4 TCRs across spike, dominant at 160-218 and 743-854.

With respect to this clone: Its antigen is not known.

This CDR3 region has 14 residues. Looked up from germline, CDR1 is MNHNS and CDR2 is SASEGT. V lost 3 bases, J lost 0 bases, and 8 bases lay in between. Libraries were prepared by immunoSEQ multiplex PCR; TCRdb keeps only in-frame clonotypes and omits some of them. Counted here are under 200,000 clones, around nine tenths occurring once; the ten biggest clones make up around 1.1%. The material sequenced was peripheral blood, taken 28 days after the second AZD1222 dose. The chain couples TRBV6-1 to TRBJ1-1, with D unclear. This clonotype originated in an adult who received the AZD1222 COVID-19 vaccine. CDR3 DNA sequence: TGTGCCAGCAGTGACACGACACTGAACACTGAAGCTTTCTTT. It yields the protein CASSDTTLNTEAFF.